What follows are 20 T cell receptor beta chains derived from one specimen sequenced in a study of identical twins. From the 5' RACE reads, TCRdb called clonotypes with MiXCR, one entry per CDR3 protein. The table shows about 900,000 distinct CDR3 sequences, with roughly 12% occurring only once. The same data also contributed to another study, on yellow fever vaccine responses in identical twins.

Sequences were obtained from PBMCs. The source of these receptors is a woman under 30 in good health.

This clonotype was counted only a few times. The V call is TRBV27, the J call TRBJ1-6, with 7 bases lining up with TRBD1. Germline lookup yields CDR1 MNHEY and CDR2 SMNVEV (reference sequence). V was pared by 5 bases and J by 5 bases, with 6 bases of the junction left unmatched. This CDR3 is built from 15 residues. As DNA, the CDR3 is TGTGCCAGCAGTCGACAGGGCTTGGATAATTCACCCCTCCACTTT. Translation gives CASSRQGLDNSPLHF.

This chain links TRBV28 with TRBJ2-7, with 7 bases matching TRBD2. The CDR3 has 13 residues. V shed 8 bases and J 6 bases; nucleotides not matched to a gene: 10. In germline, CDR1 is MDHEN, CDR2 SYDVKM. The CDR3 nucleotides read TGTGCCAGCGGGAGGGTTGGGGCGTCCGAGCAGTACGTC. This translates into CASGRVGASEQYV.

This clonotype was recorded a few times. The rearrangement joins TRBV24-1 to TRBJ2-6; possibly TRBD1 for D (5 bases). This CDR3 region has 15 residues. Germline V gene data show CDR1 as KGHDR and CDR2 as SFDVKD. The V end lost 6 bases, the J end lost 1 base, and 9 bases lay between the germline ends. The CDR3 here is CATSSPGSGANVLTF. The CDR3 nucleotides are TGTGCCACCAGTAGTCCAGGGTCTGGGGCCAACGTCCTGACTTTC.

In its sample, this clonotype was seen many times. The rearrangement joins TRBV15 to TRBJ2-1, with TRBD2 identical over 10 bases. V gave up 0 bases and J gave up 8 bases; unmatched junction bases: 7. CDR1 LNHNV and CDR2 YYDKDF come from the germline V gene (reference sequence). CDR3 length equals 16 residues. CDR3 region: CATSRDRLAGAYEQFF. Written as DNA, the CDR3 is TGTGCCACCAGCAGAGATCGGCTAGCGGGAGCTTATGAGCAGTTCTTC.

This clonotype was counted between two and nine times. J is TRBJ2-4 and V is TRBV6-2 or TRBV6-3; D tentatively reads TRBD1 or TRBD2 (5 bases each). Germline V lookup: CDR1 MNHEY, CDR2 SVGEGT. The CDR3 length is 15 residues. The CDR3: CASARGTLAKNIQYF. The DNA of the CDR3 is TGTGCTTCGGCGCGAGGGACCTTAGCCAAAAACATTCAGTACTTC.

This clonotype was seen at least ten times. The chain has TRBV2 and TRBJ2-1, with 8 nucleotides matching TRBD2. V gave up 7 bases and J gave up 7 bases; unmatched junction bases: 9. This CDR3 has 14 residues. Germline CDR1 is SNHLY and CDR2 is FYNNEI. DNA of the CDR3: TGTGCCAGCACCGCTAGCGGGCTCGGTAATGAGCAGTTCTTC. Its protein is CASTASGLGNEQFF.

Only a few counts were recorded for this clonotype. This chain connects TRBV6-1 to TRBJ2-7, with 7 nucleotides matching TRBD1. J gave up 4 bases and V 3 bases, and 6 bases lay outside the gene matches. Germline V gene data show CDR1 as MNHNS and CDR2 as SASEGT. The CDR3 totals 14 residues. Here the CDR3 reads CASSEARTGYEQYV. The CDR3, as DNA: TGTGCCAGCAGTGAGGCCCGGACAGGATACGAGCAGTACGTC.

The chain employs TRBV19 and TRBJ2-1; TRBD2 agrees at 9 bases. From germline, CDR1 is LNHDA and CDR2 SQIVND (reference sequence). The CDR3 is made up of 18 amino acids. With V trimmed by 2 bases and J by 7 bases, 15 bases remained unmatched. The CDR3 here is CASSIRLLAGLLGNEQFF. The DNA of the CDR3 is TGTGCCAGTAGTATAAGGCTGCTAGCGGGACTCCTAGGGAATGAGCAGTTCTTC.

Only a few counts were recorded for this clonotype. The chain carries TRBV28 and TRBJ1-2; 8 nucleotides agree with TRBD1. CDR3 length: 11 residues. Losses at the gene ends were 10 bases for V and 9 bases for J; bases not matched to a gene: 7. CDR1 and CDR2 (germline): MDHEN, SYDVKM. CDR3 protein: CATTGTGRYTF. For the CDR3, the DNA is TGTGCCACCACCGGGACAGGCCGCTACACCTTC.

This clonotype was seen more than once but under ten times. This chain connects TRBV7-9 to TRBJ2-3, with 13 nucleotides matching TRBD2. J was trimmed by 2 bases and V by 5 bases; bases with no gene match: 7. This CDR3 is 17 amino acids long. Germline CDR1 SEHNR, CDR2 FQNEAQ (reference sequence). DNA for the CDR3: TGTGCCAGCAGCCCCGGACTAGCGGGGGCTTACACAGATACGCAGTATTTT. Its translation is CASSPGLAGAYTDTQYF.

The table lists this clonotype with a few counts. The V and J genes are TRBV24-1 and TRBJ2-2, with D uncertain. This CDR3 spans 15 amino acids. The V gene lost 3 bases and the J gene lost 0 bases, with 7 bases spanning the gap. Looked up from germline, CDR1 is KGHDR and CDR2 is SFDVKD. CDR3 amino acids: CATSDPAPNTGELFF. CDR3 nucleotide sequence: TGTGCCACCAGTGATCCAGCGCCGAACACCGGGGAGCTGTTTTTT.

The gene calls are TRBV5-6 and TRBJ2-7; 9 bases line up with TRBD1. The V segment lost 1 base and the J segment 5 bases; nucleotides outside the gene matches: 10. CDR1 is SGHDT and CDR2 is YYEEEE in the germline V gene. The CDR3 length is 16 residues. The DNA for the CDR3 is TGTGCCAGCAGCTTGCGTGGGACAGGGTTGGTCCACGAGCAGTACTTC. This encodes CASSLRGTGLVHEQYF.

This rearrangement joins TRBV4-1 to TRBJ1-1; no definite D call. The CDR3 spans 16 residues. Germline CDR1 is MGHRA and CDR2 is YSYEKL. Trimming stripped 1 base from V and 0 bases from J, with 12 bases between. CDR3 loop: CASSQAVGGVNTEAFF. CDR3 bases: TGCGCCAGCAGCCAAGCAGTAGGTGGGGTGAACACTGAAGCTTTCTTT.

A few counts support this clonotype. This chain links TRBV5-1 with TRBJ2-3; D not certain. This CDR3 is built from 14 residues. CDR1 and CDR2 (germline): SGHRS, YFSETQ. Trimming left V 1 base short and J 1 base short, with 7 bases between. CDR3 in DNA: TGCGCCAGCAGCTTGTCCATAGGCACAGATACGCAGTATTTT. Translating it yields CASSLSIGTDTQYF.

The chain combines TRBV29-1 with TRBJ2-7; 7 bases are shared with TRBD1. The V segment lost 8 bases and the J segment 8 bases; nucleotides outside the gene matches: 9. CDR1 and CDR2 from the germline V gene are SQVTM and ANQGSEA. This CDR3 contains 11 residues. The CDR3 sequence: CSLGQSLKQYV. The DNA of the CDR3 is TGCAGCTTGGGACAGTCCTTAAAGCAGTACGTC.

This clonotype was counted only a few times. V gene TRBV24-1 combines with J gene TRBJ2-2; maybe TRBD2 (5 bases). The CDR3 covers 14 residues. Trimming took off 6 bases at V and 2 bases at J, with 9 bases between the two ends. Germline V gene sequence: CDR1 KGHDR, CDR2 SFDVKD. As DNA, the CDR3 is TGTGCCACCAGTAAGACGGGAAACACCGGGGAGCTGTTTTTT. Residues: CATSKTGNTGELFF.

This clonotype came up a few times. This chain connects TRBV10-3 to TRBJ2-1; D perhaps matches TRBD1 (6 bases). Between the trimmed V and J ends, which lost 2 bases and 4 bases, there was a span of 9 bases. Germline V gene sequence: CDR1 ENHRY, CDR2 SYGVKD. The CDR3 length is 14 residues. This CDR3 reads CAISETDRYNEQFF. The DNA for the CDR3 is TGTGCCATCAGTGAGACCGACAGGTACAATGAGCAGTTCTTC.

This sequence joins TRBV6-1 and TRBJ2-3, with 7 bases matching TRBD2. The junction had 19 bases not matched to a gene; V was cut back by 9 bases and J by 4 bases. CDR3 length: 17 residues. Germline CDR1 reads MNHNS; CDR2 reads SASEGT. The CDR3 protein is CASHLLGVAGRADTQYF. CDR3 DNA sequence: TGTGCCAGTCACCTACTAGGGGTAGCGGGCAGGGCAGATACGCAGTATTTT.

This chain connects TRBV7-2 to TRBJ2-7; 7 bases line up with TRBD2. The length of the CDR3 is 16 residues. Per germline, CDR1 SGHTA and CDR2 FQGNSA. The J segment lost 2 bases and the V segment lost 1 base, leaving 8 bases of the junction unmatched. The CDR3 coding sequence is TGTGCCAGCAGCTTAGTTGGAACGGGAGGAACCTACGAGCAGTACTTC. It is translated as CASSLVGTGGTYEQYF.

V and J are TRBV20-1 and TRBJ2-1; 7 bases agree with TRBD2. CDR1 DFQATT and CDR2 SNEGSKA come from the germline V gene (reference sequence). The CDR3 sequence is 14 residues long. V trimming: 0 bases; J trimming: 5 bases; junction bases outside the gene matches: 4. CDR3 loop: CSARDQGGHNEQFF. CDR3 bases: TGCAGTGCTAGAGATCAGGGAGGGCACAATGAGCAGTTCTTC.